This TCR beta chain originates from a study of neurological immune-mediated disorders (dated by TCRdb to about 2019). General notes on the study: Of the approximately 34 multiple sclerosis patients, some 30 had relapsing-remitting MS and 3 had secondary progressive MS. Peripheral blood TCR-beta repertoires from patients with HTLV-I-associated myelopathy (HAM/TSP), patients with multiple sclerosis, and healthy controls were compared in the study using UMI-based sequencing. Longitudinal samples, technical triplicates and paired sorted CD4+ and CD8+ T-cell subsets, alongside PBMC samples, were included among the roughly 97 TCR-beta libraries. Of the roughly 70 subjects in the cohort, about 14 were HAM/TSP patients, about 34 were multiple sclerosis patients, and 20 were healthy controls.

There are many counts of this clonotype. Its cognate antigen has yet to be identified. Within one base of it there is no much larger clone, and no base qualities were kept. Study-level results and caveats: Repertoires from 18 of 34 MS patients were grouped by phylogenetic analysis into a cluster of related CDR3 sequences, suggesting a possible repertoire-level signature. The MS cluster was not associated with any clinical or MRI features, and the authors stated that larger cohorts are needed. Across subjects, expanded clones never shared an identical CDR3 amino acid sequence, which suggests that the TCR-beta repertoires in every group were private. TCR clonal expansion was greatest in HAM/TSP patients and smallest in MS patients, who ranked below even healthy controls.

V is pared back by 1 base and J by 1 base, with 10 bases lying between the germline termini. CDR3 length: 15 amino acids, cysteine to phenylalanine. This entry keeps only the CDR3 DNA: 45 bases, framed from base 1. The germline V gene (reference sequence) gives CDR1 as LGHDT and CDR2 as YNNKEL. Libraries from unsorted PBMCs were made from 2 million PBMCs kept in RNAlater at -80 degrees C until RNA extraction. The multiple sclerosis patients were enrolled in a US clinical protocol that used magnetic resonance imaging to evaluate disease progression. Peripheral blood was subjected to Ficoll-Hypaque density gradient centrifugation to isolate PBMCs, which were then cryopreserved in liquid nitrogen. cDNA synthesis used template-switch 5'RACE with a primer carrying a 10-nucleotide random unique molecular identifier tagging each TCR transcript. Over 160 million TCR-beta sequences, covering 15-18 subjects, were produced in each sequencing run. The RNeasy kit was used to extract total RNA. The KAPA Real-time Library Amplification kit was used to amplify TCR-beta VDJ regions with primers for the TCR constant region and the 5'RACE anchor. Sample indexes and Illumina adaptors were added in a first PCR, and a second PCR then increased library yield. After Ampure bead purification, the roughly 650 bp TCR product was size-selected on a 2% E-gel SizeSelection system. Library quality was checked on a Bioanalyzer, concentration was measured with Qubit, and libraries were quantified with the Kapa Library Quantification kit before pooling. An Illumina HiSeq 2500 was used to sequence the libraries paired-end at 2 x 150 bp. To increase sequence diversity, about 25-31% phiX was spiked into each library pool. The original pipeline was this. The quality-filtered reads were processed with the UMI-based MiGEC pipeline, whose error correction step removed more than 85% of the raw TCR sequences. IMGT germline references were used for alignment of VDJ genes, and clonotypes were defined by a unique CDR3 amino acid sequence together with V-J genes. Clonal expansion, Shannon diversity, and CDR3 relatedness (CalcPairwiseDistances, ClusterSamples) were evaluated with VDJtools, and phylogenetic trees were built with CLCbio workbench. Clones with at least 8 unique UMIs were defined as expanded, with this threshold being based on coefficient-of-variation modelling across technical triplicates. TCRdb cleaned the public reads at Q25 with fastp, built clones with MiXCR and kept in-frame beta chains. When rows share a CDR3 protein, they turn into one entry using the most common DNA and genes. The V and J calls were determined by TCRdb, not by the authors. The sample table records some 95,000 distinct CDR3 sequences; 3.5% of these occur just once. Around 5.5% of the sample belongs to the ten largest clones.

This clonotype was obtained from a young woman with multiple sclerosis. Sequencing was carried out using PBMCs. This chain is built from TRBV3-1 and TRBJ1-2; TRBD1 could be the D gene, as 5 bases match. The DNA sequence follows: TGTGCCAGCAGCCAAGGAGAAGGGGTTAACTATGGCTACACCTTC. Translated, it reads CASSQGEGVNYGYTF.